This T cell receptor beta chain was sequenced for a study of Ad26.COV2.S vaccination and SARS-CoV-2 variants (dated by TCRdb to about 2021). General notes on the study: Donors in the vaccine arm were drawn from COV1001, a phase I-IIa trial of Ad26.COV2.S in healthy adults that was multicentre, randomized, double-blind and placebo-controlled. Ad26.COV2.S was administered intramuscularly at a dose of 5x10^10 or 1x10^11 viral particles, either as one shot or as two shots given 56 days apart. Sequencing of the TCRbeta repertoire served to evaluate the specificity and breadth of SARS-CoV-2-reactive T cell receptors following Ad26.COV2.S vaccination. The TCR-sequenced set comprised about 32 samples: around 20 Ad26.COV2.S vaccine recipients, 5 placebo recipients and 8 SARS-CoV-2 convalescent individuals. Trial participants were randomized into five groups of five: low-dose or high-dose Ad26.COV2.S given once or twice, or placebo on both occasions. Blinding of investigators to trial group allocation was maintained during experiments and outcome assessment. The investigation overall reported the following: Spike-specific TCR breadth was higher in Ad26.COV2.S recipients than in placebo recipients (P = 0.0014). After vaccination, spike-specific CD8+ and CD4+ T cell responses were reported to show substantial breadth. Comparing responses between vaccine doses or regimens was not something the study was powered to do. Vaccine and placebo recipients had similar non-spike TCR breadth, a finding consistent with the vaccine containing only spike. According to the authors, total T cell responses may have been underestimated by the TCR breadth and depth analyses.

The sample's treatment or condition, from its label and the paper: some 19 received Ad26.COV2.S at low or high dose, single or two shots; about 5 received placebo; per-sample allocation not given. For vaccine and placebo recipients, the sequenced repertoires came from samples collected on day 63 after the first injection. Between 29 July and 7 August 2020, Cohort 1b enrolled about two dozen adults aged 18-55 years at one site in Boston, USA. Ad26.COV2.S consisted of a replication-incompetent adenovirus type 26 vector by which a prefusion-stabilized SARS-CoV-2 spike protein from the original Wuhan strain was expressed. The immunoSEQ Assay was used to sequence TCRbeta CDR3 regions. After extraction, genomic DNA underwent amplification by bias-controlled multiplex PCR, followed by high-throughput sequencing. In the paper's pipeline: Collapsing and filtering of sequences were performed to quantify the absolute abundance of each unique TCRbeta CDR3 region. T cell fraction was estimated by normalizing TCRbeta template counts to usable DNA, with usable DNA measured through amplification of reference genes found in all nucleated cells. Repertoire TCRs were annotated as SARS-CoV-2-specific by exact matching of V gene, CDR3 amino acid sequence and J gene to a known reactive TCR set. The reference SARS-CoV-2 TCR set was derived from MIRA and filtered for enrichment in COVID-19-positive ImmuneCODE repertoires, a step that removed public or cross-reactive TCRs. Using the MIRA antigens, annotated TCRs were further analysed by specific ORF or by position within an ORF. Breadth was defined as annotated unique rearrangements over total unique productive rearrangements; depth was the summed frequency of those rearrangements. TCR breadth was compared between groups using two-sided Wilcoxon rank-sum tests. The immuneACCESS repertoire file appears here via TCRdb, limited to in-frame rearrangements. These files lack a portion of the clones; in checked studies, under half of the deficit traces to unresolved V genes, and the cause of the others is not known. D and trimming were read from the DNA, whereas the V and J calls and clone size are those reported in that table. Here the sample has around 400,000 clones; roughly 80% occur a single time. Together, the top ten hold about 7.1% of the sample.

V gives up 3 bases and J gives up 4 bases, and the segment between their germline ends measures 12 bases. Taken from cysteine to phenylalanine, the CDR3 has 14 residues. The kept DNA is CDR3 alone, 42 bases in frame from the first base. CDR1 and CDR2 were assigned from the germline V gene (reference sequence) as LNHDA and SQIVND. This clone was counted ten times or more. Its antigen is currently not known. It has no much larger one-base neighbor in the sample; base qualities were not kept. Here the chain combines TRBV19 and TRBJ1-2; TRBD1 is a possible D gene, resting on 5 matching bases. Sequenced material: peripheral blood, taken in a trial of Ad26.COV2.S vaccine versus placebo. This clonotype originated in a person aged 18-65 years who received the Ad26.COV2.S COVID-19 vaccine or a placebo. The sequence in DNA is TGTGCCAGTAGTATTTCAGGGAGGGCCTATGGCTACACCTTC. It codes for CASSISGRAYGYTF.